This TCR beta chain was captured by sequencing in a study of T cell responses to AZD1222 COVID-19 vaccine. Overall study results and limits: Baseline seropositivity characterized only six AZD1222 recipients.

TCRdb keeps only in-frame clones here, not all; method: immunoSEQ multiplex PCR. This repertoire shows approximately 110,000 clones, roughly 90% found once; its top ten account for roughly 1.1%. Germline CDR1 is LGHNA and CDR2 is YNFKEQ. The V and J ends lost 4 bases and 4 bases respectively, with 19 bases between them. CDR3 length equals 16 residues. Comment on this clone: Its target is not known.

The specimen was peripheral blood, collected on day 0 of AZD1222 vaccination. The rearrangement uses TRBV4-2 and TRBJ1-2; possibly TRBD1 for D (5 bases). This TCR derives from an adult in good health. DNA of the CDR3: TGTGCCAGCAGCCCCCCCTGGCAGGGAACCAGCTATGGCTACACCTTC. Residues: CASSPPWQGTSYGYTF.